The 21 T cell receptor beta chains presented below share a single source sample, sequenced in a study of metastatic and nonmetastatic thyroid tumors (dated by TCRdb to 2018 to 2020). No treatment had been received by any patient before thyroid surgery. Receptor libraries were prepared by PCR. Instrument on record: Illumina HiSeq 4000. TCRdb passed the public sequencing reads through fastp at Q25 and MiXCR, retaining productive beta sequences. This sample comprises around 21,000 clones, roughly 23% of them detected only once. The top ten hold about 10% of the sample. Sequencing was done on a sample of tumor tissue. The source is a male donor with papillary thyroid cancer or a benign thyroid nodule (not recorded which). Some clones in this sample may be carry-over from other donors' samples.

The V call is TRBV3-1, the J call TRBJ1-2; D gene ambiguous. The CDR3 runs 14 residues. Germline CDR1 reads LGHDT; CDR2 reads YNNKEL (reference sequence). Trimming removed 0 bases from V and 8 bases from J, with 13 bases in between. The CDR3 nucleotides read TGTGCCAGCAGCCAAGAAAAGGGTATTTGGGGCTACACCTTC. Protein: CASSQEKGIWGYTF.

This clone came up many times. The CDR3 region has the DNA TGTGCCACCAGCAGAGATAGGACTAGCGGGAGTGTAGAGACCCAGTACTTC. This translates into CATSRDRTSGSVETQYF. The chain links TRBV15 to TRBJ2-5; 13 nucleotides align to TRBD2. The germline CDR1 and CDR2 sequences are LNHNV and YYDKDF (reference sequence). The J segment lost 4 bases and the V segment lost 0 bases, leaving 5 bases of the junction unmatched. The CDR3 length is 17 residues.

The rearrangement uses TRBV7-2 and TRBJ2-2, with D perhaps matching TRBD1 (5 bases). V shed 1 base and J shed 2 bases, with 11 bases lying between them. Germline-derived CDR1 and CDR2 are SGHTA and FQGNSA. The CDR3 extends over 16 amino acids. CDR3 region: CASSLGQGANTGELFF. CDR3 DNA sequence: TGTGCCAGCAGCTTAGGGCAGGGCGCTAACACCGGGGAGCTGTTTTTT.

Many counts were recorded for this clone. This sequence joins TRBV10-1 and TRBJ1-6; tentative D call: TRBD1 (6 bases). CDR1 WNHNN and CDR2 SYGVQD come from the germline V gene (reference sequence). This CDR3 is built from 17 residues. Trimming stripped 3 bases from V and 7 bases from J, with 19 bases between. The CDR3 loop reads CASSEVSDRPRNSPLHF. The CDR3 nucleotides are TGCGCCAGCAGTGAAGTTTCAGACAGGCCTAGAAATTCACCCCTCCACTTT.

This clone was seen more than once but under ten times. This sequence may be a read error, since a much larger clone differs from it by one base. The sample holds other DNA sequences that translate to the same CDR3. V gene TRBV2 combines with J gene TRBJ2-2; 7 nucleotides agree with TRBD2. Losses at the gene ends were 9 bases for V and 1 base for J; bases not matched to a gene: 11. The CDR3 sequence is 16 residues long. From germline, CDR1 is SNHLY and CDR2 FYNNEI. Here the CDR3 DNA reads TGTGCCAGTAGTCGGTCGGTAGCGGGGAACACCGGGGAGCTGTTTTTT. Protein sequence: CASSRSVAGNTGELFF.

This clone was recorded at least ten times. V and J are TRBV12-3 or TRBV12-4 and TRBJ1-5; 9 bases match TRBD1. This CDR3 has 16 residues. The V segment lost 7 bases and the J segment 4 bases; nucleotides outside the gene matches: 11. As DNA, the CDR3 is TGTGCCAGCACCCGGACAGGGGCTGGCCTGAATCAGCCCCAGCATTTT. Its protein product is CASTRTGAGLNQPQHF.

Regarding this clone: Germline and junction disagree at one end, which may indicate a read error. CDR3 in DNA: TGTGCCACCTGCAGACAGCGGGAGGGGGCGTTCTTC. Encoded protein: CATCRQREGAFF. The chain combines TRBV15 with TRBJ2-1; the match to TRBD2 covers 10 bases. Germline V gives CDR1 LNHNV, CDR2 YYDKDF (reference sequence). This CDR3 has 12 amino acids.

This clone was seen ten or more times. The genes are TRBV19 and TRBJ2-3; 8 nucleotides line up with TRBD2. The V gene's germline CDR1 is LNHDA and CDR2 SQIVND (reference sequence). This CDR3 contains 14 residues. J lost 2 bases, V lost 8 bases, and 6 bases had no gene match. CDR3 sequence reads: CASRTLADTDTQYF. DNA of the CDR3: TGTGCCAGTCGCACACTAGCGGACACAGATACGCAGTATTTT.

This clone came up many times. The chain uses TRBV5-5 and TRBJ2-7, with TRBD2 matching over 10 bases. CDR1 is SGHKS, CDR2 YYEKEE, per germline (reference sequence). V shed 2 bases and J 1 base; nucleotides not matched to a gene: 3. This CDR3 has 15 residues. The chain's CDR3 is CASSLGLAESYEQYF. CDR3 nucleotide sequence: TGTGCCAGCAGCTTAGGACTAGCGGAATCCTACGAGCAGTACTTC. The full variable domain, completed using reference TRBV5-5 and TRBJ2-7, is DAGVTQSPTHLIKTRGQQVTLRCSPISGHKSVSWYQQVLGQGPQFIFQYYEKEERGRGNFPDRFSARQFPNYSSELNVNALLLGDSALYLCASSLGLAESYEQYFGPGTRLTVT.

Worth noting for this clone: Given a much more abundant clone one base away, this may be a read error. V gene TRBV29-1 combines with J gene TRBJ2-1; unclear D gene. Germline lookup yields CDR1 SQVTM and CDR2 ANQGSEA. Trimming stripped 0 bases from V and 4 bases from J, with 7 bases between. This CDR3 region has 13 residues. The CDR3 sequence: CSVEDLQYNEQFF. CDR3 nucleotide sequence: TGCAGCGTTGAAGATTTGCAATACAATGAGCAGTTCTTC.

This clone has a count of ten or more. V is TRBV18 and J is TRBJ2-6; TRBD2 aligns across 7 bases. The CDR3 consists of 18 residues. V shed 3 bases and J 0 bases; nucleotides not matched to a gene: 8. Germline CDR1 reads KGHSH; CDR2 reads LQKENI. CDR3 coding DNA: TGTGCCAGCTCACCCCAGAGCGGGGCCAGCTCTGGGGCCAACGTCCTGACTTTC. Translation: CASSPQSGASSGANVLTF.

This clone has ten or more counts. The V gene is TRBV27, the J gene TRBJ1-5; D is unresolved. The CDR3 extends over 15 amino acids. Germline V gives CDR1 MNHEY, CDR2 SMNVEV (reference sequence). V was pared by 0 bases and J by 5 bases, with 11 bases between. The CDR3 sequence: CASSLSKGPHQPQHF. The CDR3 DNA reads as TGTGCCAGCAGTTTATCGAAGGGCCCCCATCAGCCCCAGCATTTT.

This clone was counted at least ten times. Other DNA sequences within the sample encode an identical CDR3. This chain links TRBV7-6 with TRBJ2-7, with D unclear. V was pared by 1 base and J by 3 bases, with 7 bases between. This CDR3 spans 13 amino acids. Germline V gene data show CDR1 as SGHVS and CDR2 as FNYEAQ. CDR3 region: CASSLGGDYEQYF. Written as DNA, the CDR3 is TGTGCCAGCAGCTTAGGTGGGGACTACGAGCAGTACTTC.

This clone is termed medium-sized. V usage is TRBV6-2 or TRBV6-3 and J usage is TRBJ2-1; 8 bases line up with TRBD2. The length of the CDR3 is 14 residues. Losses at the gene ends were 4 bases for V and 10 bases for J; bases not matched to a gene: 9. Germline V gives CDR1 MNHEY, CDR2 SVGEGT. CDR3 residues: CASSFLTSDQEQFF. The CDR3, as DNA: TGTGCCAGCAGTTTCTTGACTAGCGATCAGGAGCAGTTCTTC.

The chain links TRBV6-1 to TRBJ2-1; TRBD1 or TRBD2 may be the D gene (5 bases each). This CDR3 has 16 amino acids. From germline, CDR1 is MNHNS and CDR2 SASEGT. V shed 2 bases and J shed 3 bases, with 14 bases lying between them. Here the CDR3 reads CASSEKRGVYYNEQFF. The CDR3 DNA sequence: TGTGCCAGCAGTGAAAAACGGGGCGTCTACTACAATGAGCAGTTCTTC.

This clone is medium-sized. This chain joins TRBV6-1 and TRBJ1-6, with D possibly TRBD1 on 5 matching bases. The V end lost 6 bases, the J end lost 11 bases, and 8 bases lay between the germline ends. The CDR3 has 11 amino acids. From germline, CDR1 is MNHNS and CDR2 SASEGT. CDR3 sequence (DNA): TGTGCCAGCAGGAAAGGGGCACCCCTCCACTTT. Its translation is CASRKGAPLHF.

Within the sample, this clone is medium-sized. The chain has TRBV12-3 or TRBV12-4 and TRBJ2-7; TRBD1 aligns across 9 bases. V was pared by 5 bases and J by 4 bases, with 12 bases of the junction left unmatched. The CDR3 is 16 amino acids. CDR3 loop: CASSLRTGQGMYEQYF. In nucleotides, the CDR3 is TGTGCCAGCAGTCTAAGAACGGGACAGGGTATGTACGAGCAGTACTTC.

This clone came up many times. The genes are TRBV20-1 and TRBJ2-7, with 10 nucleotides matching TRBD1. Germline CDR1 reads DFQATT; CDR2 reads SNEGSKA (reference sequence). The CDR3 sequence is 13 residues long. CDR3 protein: CSPPGQGIYEQYF. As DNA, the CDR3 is TGCTCACCCCCGGGACAGGGGATTTACGAGCAGTACTTC.

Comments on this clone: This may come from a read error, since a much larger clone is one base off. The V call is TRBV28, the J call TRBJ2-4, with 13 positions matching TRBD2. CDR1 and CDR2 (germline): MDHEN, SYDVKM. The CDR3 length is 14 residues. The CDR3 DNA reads TGTGCCAGCGGACTAGCGGGAGCCAAAAACATTGAGTACTTC. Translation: CASGLAGAKNIEYF.

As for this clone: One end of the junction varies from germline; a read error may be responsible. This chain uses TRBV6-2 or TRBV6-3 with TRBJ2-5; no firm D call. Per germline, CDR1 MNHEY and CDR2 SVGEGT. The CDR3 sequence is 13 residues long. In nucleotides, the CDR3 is TGTGCCAGCATTGAGCTGTACAAAGAGACCCACTACTTC. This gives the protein CASIELYKETHYF.

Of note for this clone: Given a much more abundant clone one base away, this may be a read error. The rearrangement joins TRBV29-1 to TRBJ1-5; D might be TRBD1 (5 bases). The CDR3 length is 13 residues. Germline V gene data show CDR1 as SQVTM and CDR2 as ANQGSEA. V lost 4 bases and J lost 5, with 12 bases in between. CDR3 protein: CSVGEAGYQPQHF. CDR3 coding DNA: TGCAGCGTTGGTGAGGCAGGGTATCAGCCCCAGCATTTT.